Detailed here is one TCR beta chain. What it binds is unknown. This sample stems from a study of identifying expanded T cells in peripheral blood. CDR3 size: 19 residues. The V and J ends lost 7 bases and 5 bases, in that order; junction bases with no gene match: 22. Germline V gives CDR1 SGHVS, CDR2 FQNEAQ. Sequenced by immunoSEQ multiplex PCR; TCRdb stores in-frame clones only, minus some. The table includes about 82,000 clones, about 90% detected once. Healthy donors had no documented immune events, such as infections, while sampled. Study-wide points: Two-week clone count variance significantly increased as total template count grew. Over two and four weeks, about 15 and 19 clones changed, versus approximately 1.1 between replicates.

The material sequenced was blood. This chain uses TRBV7-8 with TRBJ2-3, with TRBD2 matching over 9 bases. This receptor was identified in a person between 18 and 75 years old in good health. In DNA, the CDR3 is TGTGCCAGCACCACTCGATGGCGGGGGGGCCTCGTCTTTGGAGATACGCAGTATTTT. Protein sequence: CASTTRWRGGLVFGDTQYF.